The source of this T cell receptor (beta chain) is a study of somatic mutations in cytotoxic T cells in rheumatoid arthritis. Study-level results: Unknown were the antigen targets of the expanded CD8+ clones. The largest CD8+ clone made up over 20% of CD8+ cells in about an eighth of the 65 patients.

Note on this clone: Its antigen remains unidentified.

Some clones are missing from TCRdb's copy, which holds only in-frame ones; the method was immunoSEQ multiplex PCR. The table lists about 3,400 clones, over 80% of them singletons. This clonotype originated in a middle-aged man with rheumatoid arthritis. The specimen sequenced was CD8+ T cells sorted from blood.

CDR3 coding DNA: TGCAGCGTTGAAGGGCCGGGACTAGCGGGAGGGAGCTCCTACAATGAGCAGTTCTTC. Translating it yields CSVEGPGLAGGSSYNEQFF. The chain combines TRBV29-1 with TRBJ2-1; TRBD2 agrees at 16 bases. V dropped 1 base and J dropped 0; count of bases not matched to a gene: 6. CDR1 and CDR2 (germline): SQVTM, ANQGSEA. This CDR3 has 19 residues.